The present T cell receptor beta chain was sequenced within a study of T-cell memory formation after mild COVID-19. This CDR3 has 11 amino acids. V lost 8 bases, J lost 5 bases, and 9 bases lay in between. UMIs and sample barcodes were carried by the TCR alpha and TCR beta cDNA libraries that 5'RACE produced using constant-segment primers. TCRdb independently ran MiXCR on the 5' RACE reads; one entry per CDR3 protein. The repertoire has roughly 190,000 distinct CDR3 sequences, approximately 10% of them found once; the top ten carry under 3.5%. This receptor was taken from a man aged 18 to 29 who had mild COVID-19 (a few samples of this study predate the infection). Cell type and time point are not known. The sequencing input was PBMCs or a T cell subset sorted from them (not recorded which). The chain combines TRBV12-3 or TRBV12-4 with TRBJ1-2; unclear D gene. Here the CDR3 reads CASGLEYGYTF. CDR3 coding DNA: TGTGCCAGCGGCCTGGAGTATGGCTACACCTTC.